This T cell receptor beta chain was observed in a study of blood T cell repertoires in COVID-19. Background on the study: Italy, Spain and the United States were the sources of the convalescent and acute COVID-19 samples. From T cells, B-cell-depleted T cells, or PBMCs came the material, which was cDNA or gDNA.

From germline, CDR1 is SGHTA and CDR2 FQGTGA. The germline V and J ends were trimmed by 1 base and 0 bases, with 10 bases remaining between them. The length of the CDR3 is 16 residues. In the authors' workflow: Amplification of reference gene primers was used by the study to estimate nucleated cell counts. Repertoires were generated with immunoSEQ multiplex PCR, while TCRdb's copy carries only in-frame clones and drops some. For V, J and clone size, that table is used; D and trimming come from the DNA. The table shows fewer than 300,000 clones, with around 87% occurring only once. The sample comprised peripheral blood. This clonotype was obtained from a woman aged 50 to 65 with acute or convalescent COVID-19. This chain connects TRBV7-3 to TRBJ2-1, with D perhaps matching TRBD1 (6 bases). The CDR3 nucleotides read TGTGCCAGCAGCTTAAGAACAGGGAGCTCCTACAATGAGCAGTTCTTC. Its translation: CASSLRTGSSYNEQFF.